Presented here are 14 T cell receptor beta chains from one specimen sequenced in a study of shared clonotypes between healthy human individuals. Profiling relied on immunoSEQ multiplex PCR, and the TCRdb table lists in-frame clones only, not all of them. The repertoire holds about 2,500,000 clones, with roughly nine tenths as singletons. The sequenced sample was naive CD4+ T cells sorted from blood. As for subset: CD45RA+ positively selected. These receptors were collected from a man younger than 35 in good health.

This clone turned up a few times. This chain joins TRBV6-4 and TRBJ1-1, with TRBD1 identical over 10 bases. The CDR3 has 15 amino acids. J lost 10 bases, V lost 6 bases, and 14 bases had no gene match. Per germline, CDR1 MRHNA and CDR2 SNTAGT. The CDR3 sequence: CASSLTGGQGNVAFF. CDR3 coding DNA: TGTGCCAGCAGCCTGACGGGGGGACAGGGGAACGTAGCTTTCTTT.

This chain uses TRBV18 with TRBJ1-4; no clear D. Deletions cut 4 bases from V and 7 bases from J, with 10 bases between. This CDR3 contains 13 residues. Germline V lookup: CDR1 KGHSH, CDR2 LQKENI. This CDR3 is CASSLDYSEKLFF. CDR3 bases: TGTGCCAGCTCACTTGACTACTCTGAAAAACTGTTTTTT.

Comment on this clone: A read error may produce the germline difference seen at one junction end. The CDR3 DNA reads as TGTGCCATCACTGAGGACTTGGGCGGGGAGCTGTTTTTT. Its protein is CAITEDLGGELFF. This chain uses TRBV10-3 with TRBJ2-2; weak D call: TRBD2 (5 bases). This CDR3 comprises 13 residues. Germline CDR1 reads ENHRY; CDR2 reads SYGVKD.

The DNA of the CDR3 is TGTGCCTGGAGTGTACGGGGTCCACGTGGGGCGAGGTTCACTGAAGCTTTCTTT. Translated: CAWSVRGPRGARFTEAFF. The chain combines TRBV30 with TRBJ1-1; possibly TRBD1 for D (5 bases). The germline V gene encodes CDR1 GTSNPN and CDR2 SVGIG (reference sequence). V was pared by 0 bases and J by 4 bases, with 24 bases between. The CDR3 has 18 residues.

The J gene is TRBJ1-2, the V gene TRBV28; perhaps TRBD1 as D (6 bases). CDR1 MDHEN and CDR2 SYDVKM come from the germline V gene. V shed 6 bases and J shed 4 bases, with 18 bases lying between them. The CDR3 spans 15 residues. CDR3 DNA: TGTGCCAGCAGCTCAACCTCGGACAGATCCTATGGCTACACCTTC. Its translation: CASSSTSDRSYGYTF.

The chain joins TRBV7-3 to TRBJ2-2, with no clear D. Deletions cut 2 bases from V and 2 bases from J, with 3 bases between. CDR3 length equals 13 residues. Germline V gene lookup returns CDR1 SGHTA and CDR2 FQGTGA. CDR3 loop: CASSLDNTGELFF. The CDR3 DNA sequence: TGTGCCAGCAGCTTAGATAACACCGGGGAGCTGTTTTTT.

The J gene is TRBJ2-2, the V gene TRBV21-1; the table's D call TRBD2 went unverified against the DNA. TRBV21-1 is a known pseudogene. The CDR3 has 15 residues. The CDR3 coding sequence is TGTGCCAGCAGCAAACGGCCGGCGGACACCGGGGAGCTGTTTTTT. Its protein is CASSKRPADTGELFF.

The V call is TRBV5-1, the J call TRBJ2-7; tentatively, D is TRBD1 (6 bases). CDR1 and CDR2 from the germline V gene are SGHRS and YFSETQ. The germline V and J ends were trimmed by 7 bases and 7 bases, with 24 bases remaining between them. This CDR3 is 15 amino acids long. The CDR3 nucleotides are TGCGCCAGCTCCCTGAGGACAGATGGGGCGTGGGAGCAGTACTTC. Translating it yields CASSLRTDGAWEQYF.

This chain joins TRBV29-1 and TRBJ2-7, with D perhaps TRBD2 (6 bases). V lost 6 bases and J 0 bases, leaving 18 bases between the germline ends. The CDR3 loop spans 15 amino acids. Per germline, CDR1 SQVTM and CDR2 ANQGSEA. This chain's CDR3 is CSVRSGTPSSYEQYF. The CDR3 coding sequence is TGCAGCGTGCGATCCGGGACTCCGAGCTCCTACGAGCAGTACTTC.

The chain couples TRBV18 to TRBJ2-6; 7 bases line up with TRBD1. Germline-derived CDR1 and CDR2 are KGHSH and LQKENI. V lost 5 bases to trimming and J lost 2 bases; unmatched junction nucleotides: 3. The length of the CDR3 is 15 residues. The chain's CDR3 is CASSETGAGANVLTF. The CDR3 DNA is TGTGCCAGCTCAGAAACAGGGGCTGGGGCCAACGTCCTGACTTTC.

DNA of the CDR3: TGTGCCAGCAGTCCCCGGCAGGGGGGGCTAGGTGAAAAACTGTTTTTT. Its translation: CASSPRQGGLGEKLFF. V gene TRBV2 combines with J gene TRBJ1-4, with 7 bases aligning to TRBD1. The germline V gene has CDR1 SNHLY and CDR2 FYNNEI. The CDR3 is 16 amino acids. Trimming at V came to 5 bases and at J to 7 bases, leaving 13 bases not matched to a gene.

The sample holds one count of this clone. This chain joins TRBV27 and TRBJ2-1, with 8 positions matching TRBD1. Germline CDR1 reads MNHEY; CDR2 reads SMNVEV (reference sequence). The CDR3 loop spans 15 amino acids. V shed 6 bases and J 4 bases; nucleotides not matched to a gene: 8. The chain's CDR3 is CASSHGDRLYNEQFF. In DNA form, the CDR3 reads TGTGCCAGCAGCCACGGGGACAGGTTGTACAATGAGCAGTTCTTC.

This rearrangement joins TRBV5-1 to TRBJ2-7, with 9 bases that match TRBD1. V gave up 3 bases and J gave up 3 bases; unmatched junction bases: 7. This CDR3 contains 15 residues. Germline V gene lookup returns CDR1 SGHRS and CDR2 YFSETQ. CDR3 nucleotides: TGCGCCAGCAGCTCCCGGACAGGGGACGGCTACGAGCAGTACTTC. Its protein is CASSSRTGDGYEQYF.

CDR3 nucleotide sequence: TGTGCCAGCAGCTTAGCGAATTTCGGAGTGTACGAGCAGTACTTC. Translated, it gives CASSLANFGVYEQYF. The chain carries TRBV7-2 and TRBJ2-7, with D hard to call. The CDR3 sequence is 15 residues long. Germline V gene sequence: CDR1 SGHTA, CDR2 FQGNSA. V shed 0 bases and J shed 4 bases, with 13 bases lying between them. The full variable domain, in which reference TRBV7-2 and TRBJ2-7 provide the parts outside the CDR3, is GAGVSQSPSNKVTEKGKDVELRCDPISGHTALYWYRQSLGQGLEFLIYFQGNSAPDKSGLPSDRFSAERTGGSVSTLTIQRTQQEDSAVYLCASSLANFGVYEQYFGPGTRLTVT.